A selection of T cell receptor beta chains follows, all from one sample in a study of identical twins. TCRdb reprocessed the 5' RACE reads with MiXCR, giving one entry per CDR3 protein. The table lists approximately 300,000 distinct CDR3 sequences, roughly 9.8% of them singletons. A further study also used this sample, focusing on yellow fever vaccine responses in identical twins.

The sample consisted of CD8+ T cells sorted from blood. These TCRs come from a young woman in good health. Each CDR3 is given with its conserved first and last residue.

>TRBV7-3|TRBJ2-5
CASSPHHSVPYQETQYF
>TRBV29-1|TRBJ1-2
CSVESEENYGYTF
>TRBV20-1|TRBJ1-2
CSARGQEQNYGYTF
>TRBV12-3/TRBV12-4|TRBJ2-7
CASSFRDSYEQYF
>TRBV6-1|TRBJ1-1
CASNILGTGPEAFF
>TRBV19|TRBJ1-1
CASAEGGGTEAFF
>TRBV29-1|TRBJ1-2
CSVEPGQGFNYGYTF
>TRBV2|TRBJ1-2
CASSESGEANYGYTF
>TRBV5-1|TRBJ2-7
CASSHGQGYSYEQYF
>TRBV25-1|TRBJ2-7
CASSEYGTAPYEQYF
>TRBV4-2|TRBJ2-7
CASSQGHTGLAYEQYF
>TRBV7-2|TRBJ2-1
CASSWTGTGGTSGRAPTYNEQFF
>TRBV27|TRBJ1-5
CASSHNSNQPQHF
>TRBV20-1|TRBJ2-1
CSARTLAGGIYTEQFF
>TRBV6-1|TRBJ2-1
CASSKTSGEGNEQFF
>TRBV15|TRBJ2-3
CATSRVGQGVVDTQYF
>TRBV10-2|TRBJ1-1
CASSDWVSTEAFF
>TRBV27|TRBJ2-7
CASSSGLQNYEQYF
>TRBV7-9|TRBJ2-7
CASSPKTGSAYEQYF
>TRBV10-2|TRBJ1-2
CASRQAANYGYTF
>TRBV9|TRBJ2-3
CASSVGDRHTDTQYF
>TRBV3-1|TRBJ2-7
CASSQVQAGAYEQYF
>TRBV30|TRBJ2-6
CAWRPYSGANVLTF
>TRBV11-1|TRBJ2-3
CASSSQRTSGTSTDTQYF
>TRBV19|TRBJ2-1
CASSMDLFEQFF
>TRBV24-1|TRBJ2-2
CATSGHRGWELFF
>TRBV4-2|TRBJ1-4
CAMSPGHLCWELLF
>TRBV28|TRBJ2-5
CASSPPLGRVGETQYF
>TRBV7-8|TRBJ2-1
CASSNAESLGEQFF
>TRBV6-5|TRBJ2-3
CASSSLAGGQYF
>TRBV27|TRBJ2-6
CASSLPSGSGANVLTF
>TRBV9|TRBJ2-3
CASSAWGTDTQYF
>TRBV11-1|TRBJ2-3
CASSLVVGLQRPSTDTQYF
>TRBV5-5|TRBJ1-1
CASSLDLNTEAFF
>TRBV27|TRBJ2-7
CASNPGSGYEQYF
>TRBV29-1|TRBJ1-2
CSAEDGTYGYTF
>TRBV2|TRBJ2-3
CASSRGSGGLDTQYF
>TRBV20-1|TRBJ2-2
CSARDGTAMDGELFF
>TRBV4-1|TRBJ2-7
CASSPSLSYEQYF
>TRBV2|TRBJ2-3
CAICLPGEMGLAADTQYF
>TRBV7-9|TRBJ1-1
CASKRPTAGTEAFF
>TRBV24-1|TRBJ2-3
CATSDLEGTVADTQYF
>TRBV20-1|TRBJ2-1
CSARVLGSGGGSYNEQFF
>TRBV6-1|TRBJ1-4
CASLGYGGGPGEKLFF
>TRBV9|TRBJ2-1
CASSVALGISYNEQFF
>TRBV5-1|TRBJ2-1
CASSTRDREPYNEQFF
>TRBV12-3/TRBV12-4|TRBJ2-1
CASSFGLAGEQFF
>TRBV7-7|TRBJ2-2
CASSADTNTGELFF
>TRBV4-1|TRBJ2-7
CASSQGDSSYEQYF